This T cell receptor beta chain stems from a study of control samples from healthy donors and cancer patients. The data were produced by immunoSEQ multiplex PCR, yet TCRdb's version contains in-frame clones alone and is incomplete. This table has approximately 110,000 clones, about nine tenths appearing once. The sequencing input was blood. The TCR was taken from a human donor in good health. The donor label of this sample is uncertain.

The DNA of the CDR3 is TGTGCCGCCGGGGATCAGTACAATCAGCCCCAGCATTTT. This translates into CAAGDQYNQPQHF. V and J are TRBV6-5 and TRBJ1-5; D is unresolved. V lost 11 bases and J 3 bases, leaving 14 bases between the germline ends. From germline, CDR1 is MNHEY and CDR2 SVGAGI. CDR3 length: 13 residues.